This T cell receptor (beta chain) was sequenced during a study of OX40 agonist ivuxolimab in advanced cancers. The overall study: Patients were roughly 83% male with ages about 20 to 79, mean approximately 58.

In regard to this clone: The antigen is not known.

Sequencing used immunoSEQ multiplex PCR; TCRdb keeps in-frame clones, though not all of them. The data hold approximately 25,000 clones, with about three quarters observed a single time. V lost 8 bases, J lost 0 bases, and 3 bases lay in between. The CDR3 is made up of 11 amino acids. CDR1 WSHSY and CDR2 SAAADI come from the germline V gene. Study observations and caveats: CD8+ T cells (on average) carried more expanded clones than CD4+ T cells. Low levels of normalized T-cell clonal expansion also appeared in some nonresponders.

The chain links TRBV10-2 to TRBJ2-3; D is undetermined. The sequencing used CD4+ or CD8+ T cells sorted from blood, collected in a trial of the OX40 agonist ivuxolimab. The clonotype originates from an adult with an advanced solid tumor such as melanoma, head and neck, liver or kidney cancer. CDR3 amino acids: CASASTDTQYF. Here the CDR3 DNA reads TGCGCCAGCGCAAGCACAGATACGCAGTATTTT.